This T cell receptor (beta chain) originates from a study of spatial heterogeneity in lung cancer. The wider study: There were, on average, more than ten raw-read appearances for each unique TCR and UMI combination. Regarding the study as a whole: At tumor resection, ubiquitous expanded TCRs were detected in blood more often than later.

The germline CDR1 and CDR2 sequences are SGHRS and YFSETQ. The germline V and J ends were trimmed by 3 bases and 7 bases, with 14 bases remaining between them. The CDR3 runs to 14 residues. One entry per CDR3 protein, called by TCRdb with MiXCR from the 5' RACE reads. The table includes approximately 40,000 distinct CDR3 sequences, around 15% detected once. Stated time point: sample taken at primary tumor resection. In each case, whole RNA from tumor, nontumor lung or frozen PBMC was sequenced unsorted. This clonotype has just a few counts. Its target is not known. The V call is TRBV5-1, the J call TRBJ1-5; D unclear. The clonotype originates from a male donor with early-stage non-small cell lung cancer. The sequencing used PBMCs, collected at surgery. In DNA form, the CDR3 reads TGCGCCAGCAGCTCTTCGGGAGAGGGACAGCCCCAGCATTTT. As protein: CASSSSGEGQPQHF.